This entry lists 16 T cell receptor beta chains sequenced from one sample in a study of T cell clonotyping in hematopoietic cell transplantation. The table came from immunoSEQ multiplex PCR; TCRdb's copy has only in-frame clones and leaves some out. The table records about 43,000 clones, around 95% of them present only once. What was sequenced was peripheral blood mononuclear cells. The receptors originated from a man between 25 and 39 years old in good health. Some clones in this sample may be carry-over from other donors' samples.

The rearrangement uses TRBV27 and TRBJ1-1; 8 bases are shared with TRBD1. Germline lookup yields CDR1 MNHEY and CDR2 SMNVEV (reference sequence). V lost 3 bases, J lost 4 bases, and 19 bases stayed unmatched. CDR3 length equals 19 residues. The DNA for the CDR3 is TGTGCCAGCAGTTTCCATTGGCGAGGACAGGGTTTTATTCGCACTGAAGCTTTCTTT. Its translation is CASSFHWRGQGFIRTEAFF.

This rearrangement joins TRBV29-1 to TRBJ1-4; D remains unclear. Germline loops: CDR1 SQVTM, CDR2 ANQGSEA. The length of the CDR3 is 14 residues. With 7 bases removed from V and 4 bases from J, the gap between germline ends came to 16 bases. CDR3 coding DNA: TGCAGCGCCCAACCCCAGGCCTTTAATGAAAAACTGTTTTTT. It specifies CSAQPQAFNEKLFF.

The chain is built from TRBV6-5 and TRBJ1-2; 11 nucleotides match TRBD1. With 0 bases clipped from V and 5 bases from J, the junction kept 2 bases outside the gene matches. The CDR3 sequence is 15 residues long. Germline V gene lookup returns CDR1 MNHEY and CDR2 SVGAGI. The CDR3 nucleotides are TGTGCCAGCAGTTACTCGGGGACAGGGGGGTATGGCTACACCTTC. It translates to CASSYSGTGGYGYTF.

The chain has TRBV7-2 and TRBJ2-1, with TRBD2 matching 9 bases. Germline V gives CDR1 SGHTA, CDR2 FQGNSA. This CDR3 contains 13 residues. With 6 bases clipped from V and 6 bases from J, the junction kept 3 bases outside the gene matches. The CDR3 sequence: CASRTSGRNEQFF. The CDR3 nucleotides read TGTGCCAGCAGGACTAGCGGTCGCAATGAGCAGTTCTTC.

The chain uses TRBV5-8 and TRBJ2-7; a possible D gene is TRBD2 (6 bases). V was pared by 0 bases and J by 0 bases, with 16 bases between. This CDR3 has 17 amino acids. CDR1 and CDR2 (germline): SGHTS, YDEGEE. CDR3 nucleotides: TGTGCCAGCAGCTTGGCCTCTGGCGGGACGATCTCCTACGAGCAGTACTTC. Residues: CASSLASGGTISYEQYF.

This clone was picked up one time. This chain uses TRBV19 with TRBJ2-7, with no clear D. The germline gives CDR1 LNHDA, CDR2 SQIVND (reference sequence). Trimming shortened V by 5 bases and J by 3 bases, and 8 bases separated the two germline ends. The CDR3 sequence is 12 residues long. The CDR3 here is CASSVDFYEQYF. DNA of the CDR3: TGTGCCAGTAGTGTGGATTTCTACGAGCAGTACTTC.

The rearrangement joins TRBV6-1 to TRBJ1-5; possible D gene TRBD1, 6 bases. This CDR3 has 15 amino acids. V gave up 2 bases and J gave up 5 bases, with 13 bases separating them. CDR1 is MNHNS, CDR2 SASEGT, per germline. The CDR3 here is CASSELARGDQPQHF. The CDR3 DNA sequence: TGTGCCAGCAGTGAACTGGCCAGGGGAGATCAGCCCCAGCATTTT.

The V gene is TRBV4-2, the J gene TRBJ1-5, with D possibly matching TRBD1 (5 bases). Germline values: CDR1 LGHNA, CDR2 YNFKEQ. Trimming removed 3 bases from V and 2 bases from J, with 11 bases in between. This CDR3 region has 15 residues. In DNA form, the CDR3 reads TGTGCCAGCAGCCATCAGGGCCGGGGCAATCAGCCCCAGCATTTT. It is translated as CASSHQGRGNQPQHF.

The rearrangement links TRBV6-5 to TRBJ1-2, with 7 bases matching TRBD1. This CDR3 has 15 amino acids. Germline V CDR1 and CDR2: MNHEY, SVGAGI. Germline trimming cut 5 bases from V and 8 bases from J; bases unmatched to any gene: 14. The CDR3 spells CASSRQDRDYRGYTF. The CDR3 DNA reads as TGTGCCAGCAGTCGTCAAGACAGGGACTATAGGGGCTACACCTTC.

The chain carries TRBV11-1 and TRBJ2-7, with D perhaps assigned TRBD1 or TRBD2 (5 bases each). V was trimmed by 6 bases and J by 0 bases, leaving 15 bases between them. CDR1 and CDR2 from the germline V gene are SGHAT and FQDESV (reference sequence). The CDR3 length is 15 residues. CDR3: CASSWDVAHSYEQYF. Here the CDR3 DNA reads TGTGCCAGCAGTTGGGACGTCGCACACTCCTACGAGCAGTACTTC.

This chain uses TRBV7-6 with TRBJ1-1, with D maybe TRBD1 (6 bases). Germline V gene lookup returns CDR1 SGHVS and CDR2 FNYEAQ. The CDR3 contains 16 residues. V lost 5 bases, J lost 1 base, and 17 bases lay in between. The CDR3 coding sequence is TGTGCCAGCAGCCTAGAGGGGGTATTACAGAACACTGAAGCTTTCTTT. Amino acid sequence: CASSLEGVLQNTEAFF.

This sequence joins TRBV6-5 and TRBJ2-7, with TRBD1 as a possible D gene (5 bases). This CDR3 is built from 15 residues. Germline V gene lookup returns CDR1 MNHEY and CDR2 SVGAGI. Between the trimmed V and J ends, which lost 0 bases and 3 bases, there was a span of 12 bases. The CDR3 protein is CASSYSGAGNYEQYF. The CDR3 DNA is TGTGCCAGCAGTTACTCGGGCGCAGGGAACTACGAGCAGTACTTC.

The CDR3 is CASSFSDRNTYEQYF. The CDR3 coding sequence is TGTGCCAGCAGCTTCTCCGACCGGAATACCTACGAGCAGTACTTC. The chain employs TRBV7-2 and TRBJ2-7; D is unresolved. There are 15 residues in the CDR3. Germline-derived CDR1 and CDR2 are SGHTA and FQGNSA. Trimming took 3 bases from V and 2 from J, leaving 14 bases between them.

The V gene is TRBV27, the J gene TRBJ2-7; 12 nucleotides line up with TRBD2. V dropped 3 bases and J dropped 3; count of bases not matched to a gene: 6. The CDR3 has 16 residues. The germline V gene has CDR1 MNHEY and CDR2 SMNVEV (reference sequence). CDR3 loop: CASSLSSGRVSYEQYF. For the CDR3, the DNA is TGTGCCAGCAGTTTGTCTAGCGGGAGGGTAAGCTACGAGCAGTACTTC.

J is TRBJ2-1 and V is TRBV5-1; 7 bases align to TRBD2. The length of the CDR3 is 15 residues. J gave up 4 bases and V 0 bases, and 4 bases lay outside the gene matches. Germline assignment: CDR1 SGHRS and CDR2 YFSETQ. The CDR3 bases are TGCGCCAGCAGCTTGGGGCAGCGGGATTACAATGAGCAGTTCTTC. Protein product: CASSLGQRDYNEQFF.

The chain recombines TRBV29-1 with TRBJ2-3; possible D gene TRBD2, 6 bases. V was pared by 2 bases and J by 14 bases, with 11 bases between. This CDR3 region has 10 residues. From germline, CDR1 is SQVTM and CDR2 ANQGSEA. CDR3 DNA: TGCAGCGTTGAACTGGGGAGGTGGTATTTT. It is translated as CSVELGRWYF.